These 5 T cell receptor beta chains were all obtained from the same sample, sequenced in a study of shared clonotypes between healthy human individuals. Libraries were prepared by immunoSEQ multiplex PCR; TCRdb keeps only in-frame clonotypes and omits some of them. The sample has approximately 530,000 clones; approximately 94% are singletons. Sequencing was performed on naive CD4+ T cells sorted from blood. Subset: CD45RA+ positively selected. All receptors come from a young woman in good health.

The chain recombines TRBV2 with TRBJ2-7; D perhaps matches TRBD2 (6 bases). Germline loops: CDR1 SNHLY, CDR2 FYNNEI. V gave up 5 bases and J gave up 2 bases, with 10 bases separating them. There are 13 residues in the CDR3. CDR3 sequence: CASSPGLPYEQYF. The CDR3 DNA reads as TGTGCCAGCAGTCCGGGACTTCCCTACGAGCAGTACTTC.

A few counts support this clone. In DNA form, the CDR3 reads TGCGCCAGCAGCCCCACTAGCGGCCCAGGAGAGGGGCAGTTCTTC. It translates to CASSPTSGPGEGQFF. The V and J genes are TRBV4-1 and TRBJ2-1, with 8 bases that match TRBD2. The CDR3 spans 15 residues. V was pared by 4 bases and J by 12 bases, with 14 bases of the junction left unmatched. Germline V gene lookup returns CDR1 MGHRA and CDR2 YSYEKL.

The chain employs TRBV4-1 and TRBJ1-4; possible D gene TRBD1, 6 bases. Per the germline V gene, CDR1 is MGHRA and CDR2 is YSYEKL. The CDR3 is 17 amino acids. Trimming took 1 base from V and 4 from J, leaving 16 bases between them. CDR3 DNA: TGCGCCAGCAGCCAAGCAAGGTCCACAGGGAATAATGAAAAACTGTTTTTT. Protein sequence: CASSQARSTGNNEKLFF.

This chain connects TRBV10-2 to TRBJ2-1; 11 bases agree with TRBD2. Germline CDR1 is WSHSY and CDR2 is SAAADI. The V gene end was trimmed by 6 bases and the J gene end by 8 bases; junction bases not matched to a gene: 15. This CDR3 spans 17 amino acids. The CDR3 nucleotides are TGCGCCAGCAGCACCGGACTAGCGGGCCCCATTCCCTATGAGCAGTTCTTC. Amino acids: CASSTGLAGPIPYEQFF.

The J gene is TRBJ1-1, the V gene TRBV30, with a tentative D call TRBD1 (5 bases). The germline V gene has CDR1 GTSNPN and CDR2 SVGIG (reference sequence). Trimming took off 5 bases at V and 2 bases at J, with 9 bases between the two ends. This CDR3 contains 12 residues. CDR3 region: CAWGRDNTEAFF. The CDR3 DNA sequence: TGTGCCTGGGGCAGGGATAACACTGAAGCTTTCTTT.